The next 2 T cell receptor beta chains were all read from a single sample in a study of a mutant IDH1 vaccine in newly diagnosed glioma. Time point of the sample: week 35, safety follow-up. The content of each vaccine dose was 300 ug of mutant IDH1 20-mer peptide, and topical imiquimod accompanied it. Assay: immunoSEQ multiplex PCR; the TCRdb copy retains only in-frame clones and omits some. The sample lists tens of thousands of clones; around 86% were seen once. No antigen is known for these receptors. This sample comprised PBMCs, obtained from a glioma patient whose treatment included an IDH1 peptide vaccine. These receptors were collected from a woman aged 40 to 50 with glioma. Some clones in this sample may be carry-over from other donors' samples.

The gene calls are TRBV29-1 and TRBJ2-6; D might be TRBD1 (6 bases). The CDR3 contains 16 residues. V lost 6 bases and J lost 0, with 15 bases in between. The germline V gene has CDR1 SQVTM and CDR2 ANQGSEA. The CDR3 protein is CSVSRDTDSGANVLTF. The CDR3 bases are TGCAGCGTGTCCCGGGACACCGACTCTGGGGCCAACGTCCTGACTTTC.

CDR3 nucleotides: TGTGCCAGCCACTCGGGGGGAGAGACCCAGTACTTC. It codes for CASHSGGETQYF. The J gene is TRBJ2-5, the V gene TRBV7-2; TRBD2 agrees at 7 bases. The V gene end was trimmed by 8 bases and the J gene end by 4 bases; junction bases not matched to a gene: 4. Germline CDR1 reads SGHTA; CDR2 reads FQGNSA. The CDR3 totals 12 residues.